The 4 T cell receptor beta chains given below trace back to one sample, sequenced in a study of blood T cell repertoires in COVID-19. TCRdb's copy holds only in-frame clones and misses some; the assay was immunoSEQ multiplex PCR. The sample includes some 50,000 clones, about nine tenths of them seen just once. The specimen sequenced was peripheral blood. The source of these receptors is a man between 35 and 55 years old with acute or convalescent COVID-19.

V and J are TRBV11-3 and TRBJ2-7; 10 bases fit TRBD2. This CDR3 has 15 residues. Germline values: CDR1 SGHNT, CDR2 YENEEA. J was trimmed by 5 bases and V by 0 bases; bases with no gene match: 4. As DNA, the CDR3 is TGTGCCAGCAGCTTAGATAGGCTAGCGGGAGACGAGCAGTACTTC. Its translation: CASSLDRLAGDEQYF.

This clone was detected only once. The chain joins TRBV6-5 to TRBJ1-1; tentative D call: TRBD1 (6 bases). Trimming stripped 5 bases from V and 4 bases from J, with 17 bases between. CDR3 length: 15 residues. CDR1 and CDR2 (germline): MNHEY, SVGAGI. The CDR3 loop reads CASSNNRDIGTEAFF. The DNA of the CDR3 is TGTGCCAGCAGTAACAACAGGGATATTGGCACTGAAGCTTTCTTT.

CDR3 sequence (DNA): TGTGCCAGCCGCGACTGGGGACAGGGGATCGGGGAGCTGTTTTTT. This codes for CASRDWGQGIGELFF. The rearrangement uses TRBV6-5 and TRBJ2-2; TRBD1 matches 10 bases. Per the germline V gene, CDR1 is MNHEY and CDR2 is SVGAGI. The CDR3 has 15 residues. V lost 8 bases and J lost 7; bases outside the gene matches: 10.

The chain links TRBV7-2 to TRBJ2-7; tentative D call: TRBD1 (6 bases). V was trimmed by 1 base and J by 10 bases, leaving 14 bases between them. Germline lookup yields CDR1 SGHTA and CDR2 FQGNSA. The CDR3 covers 13 residues. CDR3 nucleotides: TGTGCCAGCAGCTTAGTCCCGGGACACCTTCAGTACTTC. It codes for CASSLVPGHLQYF.